This T cell receptor beta chain was identified during a study of blood T cell repertoires in COVID-19. Study summary: Sources were T cells, B-cell-depleted T cells, or PBMCs; the material itself was cDNA or gDNA.

Source study methods: It was from reference gene primer amplification that nucleated cell counts were estimated. Profiling relied on immunoSEQ multiplex PCR, and the TCRdb table lists in-frame clones only, not all of them. V and J calls and clone size follow that table, whereas D and trimming were derived from the DNA. The profile shows some 81,000 clones, 90% to 95% of them singletons. Germline CDR1 and CDR2: ENHRY and SYGVKD. The V end lost 2 bases, the J end lost 5 bases, and 6 bases lay between the germline ends. CDR3 length equals 12 residues. The J gene is TRBJ2-5, the V gene TRBV10-3; unclear D gene. The source is a human donor with active COVID-19. The donor label of this sample is uncertain. Sequenced sample: peripheral blood. The CDR3 DNA reads as TGTGCCATCAGTGAGGCCGGGGAGACCCAGTACTTC. It specifies CAISEAGETQYF.